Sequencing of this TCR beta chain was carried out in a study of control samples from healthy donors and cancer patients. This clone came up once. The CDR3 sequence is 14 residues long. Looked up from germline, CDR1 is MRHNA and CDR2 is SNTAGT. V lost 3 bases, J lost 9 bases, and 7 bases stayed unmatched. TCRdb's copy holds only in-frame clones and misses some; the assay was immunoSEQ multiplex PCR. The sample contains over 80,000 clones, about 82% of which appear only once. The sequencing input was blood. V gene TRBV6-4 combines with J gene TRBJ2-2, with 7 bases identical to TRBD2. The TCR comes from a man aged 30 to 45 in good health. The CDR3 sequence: CASSELAIGRELFF. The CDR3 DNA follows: TGTGCCAGCAGTGAACTAGCGATAGGCCGGGAGCTGTTTTTT.